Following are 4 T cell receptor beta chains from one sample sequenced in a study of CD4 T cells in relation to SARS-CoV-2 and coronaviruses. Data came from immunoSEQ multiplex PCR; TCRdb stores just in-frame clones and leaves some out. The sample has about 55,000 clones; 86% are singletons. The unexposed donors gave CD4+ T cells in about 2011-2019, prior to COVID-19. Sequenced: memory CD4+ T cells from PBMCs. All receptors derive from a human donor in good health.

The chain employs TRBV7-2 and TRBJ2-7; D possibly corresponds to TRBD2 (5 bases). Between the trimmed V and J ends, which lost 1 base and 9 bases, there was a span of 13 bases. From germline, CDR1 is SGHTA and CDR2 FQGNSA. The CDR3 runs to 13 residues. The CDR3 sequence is CASSLEVTAVQYF. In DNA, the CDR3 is TGTGCCAGCAGCTTAGAAGTCACAGCGGTGCAGTACTTC. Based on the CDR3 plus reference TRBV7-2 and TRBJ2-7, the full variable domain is GAGVSQSPSNKVTEKGKDVELRCDPISGHTALYWYRQSLGQGLEFLIYFQGNSAPDKSGLPSDRFSAERTGGSVSTLTIQRTQQEDSAVYLCASSLEVTAVQYFGPGTRLTVT.

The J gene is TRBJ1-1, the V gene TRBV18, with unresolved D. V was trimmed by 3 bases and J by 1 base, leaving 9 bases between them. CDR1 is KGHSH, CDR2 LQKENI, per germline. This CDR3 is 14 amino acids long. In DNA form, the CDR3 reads TGTGCCAGCTCACCTCCGTCAGGGAACACTGAAGCTTTCTTT. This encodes CASSPPSGNTEAFF.

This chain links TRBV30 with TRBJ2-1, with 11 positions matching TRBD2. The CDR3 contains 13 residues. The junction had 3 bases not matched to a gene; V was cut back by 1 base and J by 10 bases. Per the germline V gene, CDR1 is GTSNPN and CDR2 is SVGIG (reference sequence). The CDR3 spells CAWSGLAGLEQFF. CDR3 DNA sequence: TGTGCCTGGAGTGGACTAGCGGGATTAGAGCAGTTCTTC.

The CDR3 coding sequence is TGTGCCACCAGTGATTCCCGGTCCCTCTTAGCTACAGATACGCAGTATTTT. It specifies CATSDSRSLLATDTQYF. The chain is built from TRBV24-1 and TRBJ2-3; D is undetermined. V was trimmed by 2 bases and J by 3 bases, leaving 17 bases between them. The germline V gene encodes CDR1 KGHDR and CDR2 SFDVKD. CDR3 size: 17 residues.